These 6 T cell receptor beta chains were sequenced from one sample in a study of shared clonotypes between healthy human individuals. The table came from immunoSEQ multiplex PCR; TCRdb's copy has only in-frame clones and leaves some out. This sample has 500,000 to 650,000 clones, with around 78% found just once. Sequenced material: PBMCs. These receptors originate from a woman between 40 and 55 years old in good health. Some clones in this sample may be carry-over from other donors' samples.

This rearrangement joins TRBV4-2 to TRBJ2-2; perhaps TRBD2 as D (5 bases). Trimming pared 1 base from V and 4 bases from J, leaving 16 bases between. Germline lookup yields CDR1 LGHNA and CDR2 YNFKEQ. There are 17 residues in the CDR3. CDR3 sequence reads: CASSQGVARGPTGELFF. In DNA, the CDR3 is TGTGCCAGCAGCCAAGGGGTAGCGAGAGGTCCCACCGGGGAGCTGTTTTTT.

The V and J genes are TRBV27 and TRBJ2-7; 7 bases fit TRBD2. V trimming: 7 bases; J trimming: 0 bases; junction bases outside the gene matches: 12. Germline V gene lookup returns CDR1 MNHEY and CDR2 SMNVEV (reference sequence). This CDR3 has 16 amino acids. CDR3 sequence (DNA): TGTGCCAGCAATTCACACCAGGGCGGGAGCTCCTACGAGCAGTACTTC. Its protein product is CASNSHQGGSSYEQYF.

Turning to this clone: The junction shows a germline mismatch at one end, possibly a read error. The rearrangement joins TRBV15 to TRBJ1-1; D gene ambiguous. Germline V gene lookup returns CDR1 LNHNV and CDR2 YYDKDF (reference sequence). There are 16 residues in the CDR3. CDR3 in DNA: TGTACCACCAGCAGAGAAGGTGGAGCCTTGAACACTGAAGCTTTCTTT. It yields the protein CTTSREGGALNTEAFF.

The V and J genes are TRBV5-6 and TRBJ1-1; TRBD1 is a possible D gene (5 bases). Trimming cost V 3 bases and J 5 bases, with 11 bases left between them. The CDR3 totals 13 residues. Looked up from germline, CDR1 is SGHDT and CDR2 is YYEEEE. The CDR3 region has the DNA TGTGCCAGCAGCTGGGCCAGGGATACTGAAGCTTTCTTT. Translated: CASSWARDTEAFF.

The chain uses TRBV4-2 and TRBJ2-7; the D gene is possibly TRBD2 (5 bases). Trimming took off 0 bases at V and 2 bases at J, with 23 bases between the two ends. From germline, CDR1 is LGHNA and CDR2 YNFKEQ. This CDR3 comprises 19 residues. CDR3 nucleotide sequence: TGTGCCAGCAGCCAAGAACTAGGGAATCCGAGATCGCCGACCTACGAGCAGTACTTC. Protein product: CASSQELGNPRSPTYEQYF.

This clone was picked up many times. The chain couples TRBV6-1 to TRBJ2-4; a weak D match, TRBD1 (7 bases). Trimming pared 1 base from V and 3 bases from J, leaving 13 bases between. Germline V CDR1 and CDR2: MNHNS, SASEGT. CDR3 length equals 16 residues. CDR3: CASSEDGGGGKNIQYF. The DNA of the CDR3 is TGTGCCAGCAGTGAAGATGGAGGGGGCGGCAAAAACATTCAGTACTTC.